The 21 T cell receptor beta chains below all came from one sample that was sequenced in a study of T cell clones after liver transplantation. Repertoires were generated with immunoSEQ multiplex PCR, while TCRdb's copy carries only in-frame clones and drops some. Of roughly 19,000 clones in the sample, about 77% are singletons; the top ten hold roughly 35%. The source was CD8+ T cells from blood, collected around 54 months after liver transplant. Receptor source: a human patient who received a liver transplant. Some of these T cells may belong to the graft donor.

CDR3 bases: TGTGCCAGCAGCCCCGGTCGAGGATCCTACGAGCAGTACTTC. It translates to CASSPGRGSYEQYF. The V call is TRBV7-6, the J call TRBJ2-7; D remains ambiguous. Germline loops: CDR1 SGHVS, CDR2 FNYEAQ. Trimming cost V 5 bases and J 1 base, with 12 bases left between them. This CDR3 is built from 14 residues.

The chain recombines TRBV6-4 with TRBJ2-2; 7 positions agree with TRBD1. The V gene's germline CDR1 is MRHNA and CDR2 SNTAGT. J lost 0 bases, V lost 5 bases, and 6 bases had no gene match. The length of the CDR3 is 16 residues. CDR3 in amino acids: CASSSGTVTNTGELFF. The CDR3 DNA reads TGTGCCAGCAGTTCCGGGACAGTTACGAACACCGGGGAGCTGTTTTTT.

The rearrangement uses TRBV5-5 and TRBJ2-1, with D possibly TRBD1 on 6 matching bases. Trimming cost V 4 bases and J 4 bases, with 9 bases left between them. This CDR3 is 13 amino acids long. The germline V gene encodes CDR1 SGHKS and CDR2 YYEKEE (reference sequence). CDR3 in amino acids: CASSVDRYNEQFF. As DNA, the CDR3 is TGTGCCAGCAGCGTGGACAGATACAATGAGCAGTTCTTC.

The chain carries TRBV27 and TRBJ2-2, with D possibly called TRBD1 or TRBD2 (5 bases each). V was clipped by 2 bases and J by 5 bases, with 15 bases between them. The CDR3 spans 16 residues. Germline V gene sequence: CDR1 MNHEY, CDR2 SMNVEV (reference sequence). CDR3 nucleotides: TGTGCCAGCAGTTTAGGGGCTTACACGGGGACCGGGGAGCTGTTTTTT. Translated, it gives CASSLGAYTGTGELFF.

The CDR3 region is CASSLVDRGGPGELFF. In nucleotides, the CDR3 is TGTGCCAGCAGCTTAGTTGACAGGGGTGGACCCGGGGAGCTGTTTTTT. The rearrangement joins TRBV7-9 to TRBJ2-2, with 8 bases lining up with TRBD1. CDR3 length equals 16 residues. Germline-derived CDR1 and CDR2 are SEHNR and FQNEAQ (reference sequence). The ends lost 1 base at V and 6 bases at J; junction bases unmatched: 7.

In its sample, this clone was seen a few times. The CDR3 nucleotides read TGTGCCAGCAGCCCACAAGGAAGGGCCTACGAGCAGTACTTC. Protein product: CASSPQGRAYEQYF. The chain recombines TRBV7-9 with TRBJ2-7; D is ambiguous. Looked up from germline, CDR1 is SEHNR and CDR2 is FQNEAQ (reference sequence). Deletions cut 5 bases from V and 2 bases from J, with 13 bases between. The CDR3 is made up of 14 amino acids.

J is TRBJ2-7 and V is TRBV14, with 8 bases lining up with TRBD1. Looked up from germline, CDR1 is SGHDN and CDR2 is FVKESK. The CDR3 length is 13 residues. With 6 bases clipped from V and 2 bases from J, the junction kept 3 bases outside the gene matches. For the CDR3, the DNA is TGTGCCAGCAGGCCGGGACAGGCCTACGAGCAGTACTTC. This codes for CASRPGQAYEQYF.

V gene TRBV14 combines with J gene TRBJ1-1; 8 nucleotides align to TRBD1. Germline V CDR1 and CDR2: SGHDN, FVKESK. With V trimmed by 2 bases and J by 7 bases, 6 bases remained unmatched. The CDR3 covers 14 residues. This CDR3 is CASSQPGQGHEAFF. The CDR3 region has the DNA TGTGCCAGCAGCCAACCTGGACAGGGCCATGAAGCTTTCTTT. Full variable domain (missing parts from reference TRBV14 and TRBJ1-1): EAGVTQFPSHSVIEKGQTVTLRCDPISGHDNLYWYRRVMGKEIKFLLHFVKESKQDESGMPNNRFLAERTGGTYSTLKVQPAELEDSGVYFCASSQPGQGHEAFFGQGTRLTVV.

The chain combines TRBV28 with TRBJ2-1; D gene uncertain. In germline, CDR1 is MDHEN, CDR2 SYDVKM. The V end was cut by 4 bases, the J end by 0 bases, with 7 bases between. This CDR3 has 14 residues. CDR3: CASSYESSYNEQFF. In DNA, the CDR3 is TGTGCCAGCAGTTACGAGAGCTCCTACAATGAGCAGTTCTTC.

As DNA, the CDR3 is TGTGCCAGCAGCCCTGGAGGCTATGGCTACACCTTC. Translated, it gives CASSPGGYGYTF. The chain joins TRBV7-9 to TRBJ1-2; D unresolved. The germline gives CDR1 SEHNR, CDR2 FQNEAQ (reference sequence). Deletions cut 5 bases from V and 4 bases from J, with 8 bases between. The CDR3 runs to 12 residues.

The chain couples TRBV28 to TRBJ2-1; TRBD2 matches 12 bases. The CDR3 covers 15 residues. Trimming took 6 bases from V and 7 from J; bases not matched to a gene: 7. Germline V gene sequence: CDR1 MDHEN, CDR2 SYDVKM. The DNA for the CDR3 is TGTGCCAGCAGCTCTAGCGGGGGGGCTAAAAATGAGCAGTTCTTC. It codes for CASSSSGGAKNEQFF.

The rearrangement uses TRBV7-2 and TRBJ2-7; D may match TRBD1 or TRBD2 (5 bases each). The CDR3 runs to 13 residues. Looked up from germline, CDR1 is SGHTA and CDR2 is FQGNSA. Trimming took off 7 bases at V and 4 bases at J, with 14 bases between the two ends. Written as DNA, the CDR3 is TGTGCCAGCAACGCAGGGACGCCGTACGAGCAGTACTTC. Its protein product is CASNAGTPYEQYF.

This clone appeared once. This CDR3 is CASSNDGEQYF. DNA for the CDR3: TGTGCCAGTAGTAATGACGGCGAGCAGTACTTC. J is TRBJ2-7 and V is TRBV19, with D unresolved. Trimming took off 4 bases at V and 6 bases at J, with 7 bases between the two ends. The CDR3 loop spans 11 amino acids. Looked up from germline, CDR1 is LNHDA and CDR2 is SQIVND (reference sequence).

V and J are TRBV7-9 and TRBJ1-4, with 11 nucleotides matching TRBD1. Losses at the gene ends were 2 bases for V and 8 bases for J; bases not matched to a gene: 4. This CDR3 is built from 15 residues. Per germline, CDR1 SEHNR and CDR2 FQNEAQ (reference sequence). CDR3: CASSLLGQGDEKLFF. The CDR3 region has the DNA TGTGCCAGCAGCTTATTGGGACAGGGGGACGAAAAACTGTTTTTT.

This chain connects TRBV25-1 to TRBJ2-7; D remains ambiguous. V shed 6 bases and J shed 6 bases, with 12 bases lying between them. The CDR3 loop spans 12 amino acids. Per the germline V gene, CDR1 is MGHDK and CDR2 is SYGVNS. The CDR3 sequence: CASSPVTLEQYF. The CDR3 DNA is TGTGCCAGCAGCCCCGTGACACTCGAGCAGTACTTC.

The chain is built from TRBV5-4 and TRBJ2-7; the D gene could be TRBD1 or TRBD2 (5 bases each). From germline, CDR1 is SGHNT and CDR2 YYREEE (reference sequence). Trimming pared 0 bases from V and 5 bases from J, leaving 9 bases between. The CDR3 loop spans 13 amino acids. CDR3 DNA sequence: TGTGCCAGCAGCTTGGTGGGGGTGGACGAGCAGTACTTC. Its translation is CASSLVGVDEQYF.

The V call is TRBV6-5, the J call TRBJ2-5, with D possibly matching TRBD2 (6 bases). Germline V gene data show CDR1 as MNHEY and CDR2 as SVGAGI. The germline V and J ends were trimmed by 2 bases and 5 bases, with 12 bases remaining between them. The CDR3 is 14 residues long. The CDR3 nucleotides read TGTGCCAGCAGTTACGCGGGATCGGGGGAGACCCAGTACTTC. It translates to CASSYAGSGETQYF.

The sample holds one count of this clone. The chain uses TRBV9 and TRBJ1-2, with D unclear. CDR1 and CDR2 (germline): SGDLS, YYNGEE. Trimming stripped 6 bases from V and 1 base from J, with 16 bases between. The CDR3 is 15 amino acids. CDR3 DNA: TGTGCCAGCACCGTGGACCCAGGTCGTAACTATGGCTACACCTTC. This encodes CASTVDPGRNYGYTF.

By share, this clone counts as medium-sized. This rearrangement joins TRBV28 to TRBJ2-1; possible D gene TRBD1, 5 bases. Germline V gene data show CDR1 as MDHEN and CDR2 as SYDVKM. The V end lost 2 bases, the J end lost 9 bases, and 8 bases lay between the germline ends. The length of the CDR3 is 12 residues. The CDR3 is CASSLDSFEQFF. The CDR3, as DNA: TGTGCCAGCAGTTTAGACAGCTTTGAGCAGTTCTTC.

This clone was seen only a few times. The chain links TRBV6-6 to TRBJ1-5, with D possibly matching TRBD1 (6 bases). Per the germline V gene, CDR1 is MNHNY and CDR2 is SVGAGI (reference sequence). The CDR3 sequence is 14 residues long. V was trimmed by 5 bases and J by 4 bases, leaving 12 bases between them. CDR3: CASSLTGLNQPQHF. CDR3 in DNA: TGTGCCAGCAGTCTGACAGGACTTAATCAGCCCCAGCATTTT.

The chain carries TRBV11-2 and TRBJ2-1; 8 bases agree with TRBD1. Per the germline V gene, CDR1 is SGHAT and CDR2 is FQNNGV. V shed 6 bases and J 4 bases; nucleotides not matched to a gene: 8. The CDR3 is made up of 15 amino acids. CDR3 loop: CASSPRGRMYNEQFF. CDR3 DNA: TGTGCCAGCAGTCCCAGGGGGCGCATGTACAATGAGCAGTTCTTC.